A single T cell receptor beta chain is shown here with its context. The antigen it binds to is not known. Per-nucleotide qualities are absent, and no much larger clonotype sits a single base away. The CDR3 spans 15 residues, from the cysteine through the phenylalanine. The only DNA kept is the CDR3, 45 bases in frame from the first base. From a lookup of the germline V gene, CDR1 and CDR2 are MNHEY and SVGAGI. Unmatched junction bases come to 4, with V trimmed by 2 bases and J by 3 bases. The data derive from a study of T cell responses to AZD1222 COVID-19 vaccine (dated by TCRdb to about 2021). About the full investigation: TCR sequencing covered roughly 230 trial participants: 200 to 210 given two doses of AZD1222 and 26 given two doses of MenACWY control vaccine. Enrollment into the trials was organized by age into subgroups of 18-55, 56-69 and 70-plus years, and those subgroups contained about 160, 30 and 59 TCR-sequenced participants, respectively. Broad study findings and their caveats: Reportedly, close to half of the unique spike-specific TCRs recognized epitopes lying outside the regions that are mutated in the B.1.351 and B.1.1.7 variants. Participants were mostly white British and included more females than males, and it was suggested by the authors that clonal diversity may have been underestimated. Conclusions about previously exposed vaccinees are limited because only a handful of AZD1222 recipients were SARS-CoV-2 seropositive at baseline. A significant rise in spike-specific TCR breadth and depth was observed after two AZD1222 doses relative to day 0 and relative to MenACWY recipients. In the small 56-69-year group, the increase in depth fell short of significance, most likely because of low power. Because no day 14 peak-response samples were available, repertoires were characterized only after the peak T cell response. Vaccine-associated CD4 TCRs spanned the whole spike protein, with dominant responses in regions 160-218 and 743-854.

The CDR3 regions of human TCRbeta chains were subjected to immunosequencing. From the authors' description of their analysis: TCRs in the repertoires were matched against a reference library of SARS-CoV-2-specific TCRs that had been generated with the MIRA antigen-specificity platform. Breadth was defined as the fraction of unique TCRs that were SARS-CoV-2-associated. Depth was defined as the fraction of total T cells that were SARS-CoV-2-associated. Using the MIRA data, each spike-specific TCR was mapped to the spike region that the TCR reacts to and placed in a CD4 or CD8 class. Log10-transformed breadth and depth values were compared by one-way ANOVA with Sidak's multiple comparisons tests. TCRdb carries this immuneACCESS record with in-frame sequences only. Its versions omit some clonotypes, under half of them owing to an unresolved V gene in the studies checked, with the rest unexplained. That table supplies the V and J calls and clone size; D and trimming were determined from the DNA. The sample contains fewer than 75,000 clones, 85% to 95% of them found a single time. The ten largest clones represent approximately 6.3% of the sample.

The time point label for this specimen denotes: about 28 days (+/-7) after the second vaccine dose. The meaning of the sample's treatment or condition label: meningococcal conjugate vaccine given as trial control. Vaccinee samples were obtained from the UK trials COV001 and COV002, which included a single-blind randomized controlled phase 2/3 trial of AZD1222 (ChAdOx1 nCoV-19) in healthy adults. Trial participant PBMC samples were collected at day 0 and day 28 after the second dose for TCRbeta chain sequencing. This sequence uses TRBV6-5 and TRBJ2-1; TRBD1 lines up with 7 middle nucleotides. The material was peripheral blood, obtained 28 days after the second dose of the MenACWY control vaccine. This TCR derives from an adult who received the MenACWY meningococcal vaccine as a control. The sequenced DNA: TGTGCCAGCAGTTACACCGGGACAGACTACAATGAGCAGTTCTTC. The encoded protein is CASSYTGTDYNEQFF.